Following are 7 T cell receptor beta chains from one sample sequenced in a study of graft-versus-host responses after intestinal transplantation (dated by TCRdb to about 2021). Library preparation used the immunoSEQ multiplex PCR assay. The table comes from immuneACCESS by way of TCRdb, which keeps in-frame sequences with V and J called. Part of the clones is missing from these tables; in studies checked, under half for an unresolved V gene and the rest for unknown reasons. The sample yields about 37,000 clones; roughly 87% were counted once. The ten largest account for about a sixth of the sample. Dithiothreitol, EDTA incubations and collagenase D digestion were used to isolate intraepithelial and lamina propria lymphocytes from graft specimens. Material: ileum tissue, obtained more than 200 days after intestinal transplant. All receptors come from a human patient who received an intestinal transplant, so some T cells may come from the graft donor.

The V gene is TRBV19, the J gene TRBJ1-2; TRBD1 agrees at 7 bases. Germline V lookup: CDR1 LNHDA, CDR2 SQIVND (reference sequence). The CDR3 length is 15 residues. V dropped 8 bases and J dropped 2; count of bases not matched to a gene: 11. The CDR3 region has the DNA TGTGCCAGTCGCAGGGGGACAGCCGACAACTATGGCTACACCTTC. Translation gives CASRRGTADNYGYTF.

The rearrangement links TRBV4-1 to TRBJ1-2; 7 nucleotides align to TRBD1. CDR3 length equals 14 residues. With 3 bases clipped from V and 4 bases from J, the junction kept 5 bases outside the gene matches. From germline, CDR1 is MGHRA and CDR2 YSYEKL. The CDR3 protein is CASSHTGEGYGYTF. The DNA for the CDR3 is TGCGCCAGCAGCCACACAGGGGAAGGCTATGGCTACACCTTC.

The chain recombines TRBV29-1 with TRBJ2-3; no reliable D call. Germline CDR1 SQVTM, CDR2 ANQGSEA. This CDR3 is built from 13 residues. The V end lost 5 bases, the J end lost 4 bases, and 13 bases lay between the germline ends. CDR3 sequence (DNA): TGCAGCGTTCTGGCCAGCCGTGCAGATACGCAGTATTTT. Protein product: CSVLASRADTQYF.

V and J are TRBV11-2 and TRBJ2-1; 7 bases map to TRBD2. V lost 4 bases and J lost 1; bases outside the gene matches: 4. In germline, CDR1 is SGHAT, CDR2 FQNNGV. CDR3 length equals 15 residues. CDR3: CASSSWDYSYNEQFF. The CDR3 DNA is TGTGCCAGCAGCTCCTGGGACTATTCCTACAATGAGCAGTTCTTC.

The chain combines TRBV19 with TRBJ1-2; a weak D match, TRBD1 (5 bases). V lost 5 bases and J 2 bases, leaving 15 bases between the germline ends. CDR3 length equals 15 residues. CDR1 and CDR2 (germline): LNHDA, SQIVND (reference sequence). CDR3 region: CASSLAGQGNYGYTF. CDR3 nucleotide sequence: TGTGCCAGTAGTCTGGCGGGTCAGGGAAACTATGGCTACACCTTC.

The chain combines TRBV2 with TRBJ1-1; maybe TRBD1 (6 bases). V shed 7 bases and J shed 3 bases, with 15 bases lying between them. CDR3 length: 14 residues. Germline V lookup: CDR1 SNHLY, CDR2 FYNNEI. In nucleotides, the CDR3 is TGTGCCAGCAACAAACAGGGTACGGACACTGAAGCTTTCTTT. As protein: CASNKQGTDTEAFF.

The J gene is TRBJ2-7, the V gene TRBV27; 7 bases line up with TRBD1. Trimming at V came to 5 bases and at J to 1 base, leaving 5 bases not matched to a gene. CDR3 length: 14 amino acids. Per the germline V gene, CDR1 is MNHEY and CDR2 is SMNVEV (reference sequence). CDR3 coding DNA: TGTGCCAGCAGTCAGGGGGATTCATCCTACGAGCAGTACTTC. This encodes CASSQGDSSYEQYF.